Reported below is one T cell receptor beta chain. A second PCR of 7 to 11 cycles used a sample-barcoded 5' primer and a J-beta primer mix. TCRdb re-called the 5' RACE reads with MiXCR, one entry per CDR3 protein. The table includes about 670,000 distinct CDR3 sequences, about 51% detected once. The data are from a study of blood T cells in healthy people across ages. Trimming removed 0 bases from V and 4 bases from J, with 21 bases in between. Germline V CDR1 and CDR2: MNHEY, SVGAGI. CDR3 length: 18 amino acids. This chain connects TRBV6-5 to TRBJ1-1; tentatively, D is TRBD1 (5 bases). The sample comprised blood. The TCR originated in a woman of 80 years or more in good health. In DNA form, the CDR3 reads TGTGCCAGCAGTTACTCGATCCGGGGACGCCTCGGGGCCACTGAAGCTTTCTTT. This codes for CASSYSIRGRLGATEAFF.